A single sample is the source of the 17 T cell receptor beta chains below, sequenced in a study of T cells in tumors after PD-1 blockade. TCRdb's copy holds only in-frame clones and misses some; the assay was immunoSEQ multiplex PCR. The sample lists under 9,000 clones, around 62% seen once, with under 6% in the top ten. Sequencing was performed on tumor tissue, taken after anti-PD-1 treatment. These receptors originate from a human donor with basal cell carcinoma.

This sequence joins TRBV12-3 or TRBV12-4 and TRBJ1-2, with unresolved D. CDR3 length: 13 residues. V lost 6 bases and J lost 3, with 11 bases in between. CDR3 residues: CASSPTKDYGYTF. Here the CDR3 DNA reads TGTGCCAGCAGCCCGACCAAGGACTATGGCTACACCTTC.

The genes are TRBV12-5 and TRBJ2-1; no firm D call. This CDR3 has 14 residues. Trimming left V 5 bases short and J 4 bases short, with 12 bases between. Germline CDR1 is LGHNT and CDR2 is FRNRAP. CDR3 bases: TGTGCTAGTGGTCCCCGATTCGGATACAATGAGCAGTTCTTC. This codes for CASGPRFGYNEQFF.

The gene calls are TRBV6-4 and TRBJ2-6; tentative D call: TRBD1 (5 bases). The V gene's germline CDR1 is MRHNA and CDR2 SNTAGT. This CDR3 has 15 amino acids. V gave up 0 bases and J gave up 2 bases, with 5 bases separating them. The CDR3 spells CASSDSTAGANVLTF. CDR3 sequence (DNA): TGTGCCAGCAGTGACTCGACAGCTGGGGCCAACGTCCTGACTTTC.

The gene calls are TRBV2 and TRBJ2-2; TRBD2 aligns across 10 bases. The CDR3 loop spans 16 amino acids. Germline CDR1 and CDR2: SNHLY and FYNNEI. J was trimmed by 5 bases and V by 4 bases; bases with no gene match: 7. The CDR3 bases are TGTGCCAGCAGTGGAATAGCGGGGGGCGGAACCGGGGAGCTGTTTTTT. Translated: CASSGIAGGGTGELFF. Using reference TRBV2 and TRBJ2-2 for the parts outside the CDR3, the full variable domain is EPEVTQTPSHQVTQMGQEVILRCVPISNHLYFYWYRQILGQKVEFLVSFYNNEISEKSEIFDDQFSVERPDGSNFTLKIRSTKLEDSAMYFCASSGIAGGGTGELFFGEGSRLTVL.

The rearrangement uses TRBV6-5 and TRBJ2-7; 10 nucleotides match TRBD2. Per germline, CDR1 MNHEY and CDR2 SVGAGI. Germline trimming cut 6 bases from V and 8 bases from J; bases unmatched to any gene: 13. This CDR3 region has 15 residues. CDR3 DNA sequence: TGTGCCAGCAGCACCGAAGTAGCGGGGGGCGTTAAGCAGTACTTC. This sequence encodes CASSTEVAGGVKQYF.

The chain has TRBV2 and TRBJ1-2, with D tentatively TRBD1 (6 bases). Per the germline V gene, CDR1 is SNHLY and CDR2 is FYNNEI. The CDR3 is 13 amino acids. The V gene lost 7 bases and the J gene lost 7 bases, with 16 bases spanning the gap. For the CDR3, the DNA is TGTGCCAGCAACCTGGACAGACTCCCTGGCTACACCTTC. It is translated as CASNLDRLPGYTF.

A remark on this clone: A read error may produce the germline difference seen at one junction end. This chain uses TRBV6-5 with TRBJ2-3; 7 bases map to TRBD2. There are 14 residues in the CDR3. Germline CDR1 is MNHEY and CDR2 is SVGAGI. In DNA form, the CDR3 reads TGTGCCAGCAAGATTGGACTAGGCACACATACGCAGTATTTT. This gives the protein CASKIGLGTHTQYF.

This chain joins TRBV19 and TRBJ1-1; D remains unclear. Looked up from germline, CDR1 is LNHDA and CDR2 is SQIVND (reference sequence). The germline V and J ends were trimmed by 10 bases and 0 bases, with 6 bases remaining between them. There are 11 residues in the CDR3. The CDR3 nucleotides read TGTGCCACCTGGCTGAACACTGAAGCTTTCTTT. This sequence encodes CATWLNTEAFF.

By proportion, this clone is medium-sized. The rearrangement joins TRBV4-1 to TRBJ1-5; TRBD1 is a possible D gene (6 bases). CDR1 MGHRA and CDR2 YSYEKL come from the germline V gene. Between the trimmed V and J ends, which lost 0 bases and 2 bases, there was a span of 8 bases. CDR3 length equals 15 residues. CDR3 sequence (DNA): TGCGCCAGCAGCCAAGAATGGACAGGCAATCAGCCCCAGCATTTT. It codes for CASSQEWTGNQPQHF.

The CDR3 DNA is TGTGCCAGCAGCTTAAGGGGGGCTTGGACTGAAGCTTTCTTT. Encoded protein: CASSLRGAWTEAFF. The chain has TRBV5-5 and TRBJ1-1, with TRBD1 as a possible D gene (6 bases). V dropped 2 bases and J dropped 5 bases, with 13 bases sitting between them. The CDR3 is 14 residues long. CDR1 is SGHKS and CDR2 is YYEKEE in the germline V gene (reference sequence).

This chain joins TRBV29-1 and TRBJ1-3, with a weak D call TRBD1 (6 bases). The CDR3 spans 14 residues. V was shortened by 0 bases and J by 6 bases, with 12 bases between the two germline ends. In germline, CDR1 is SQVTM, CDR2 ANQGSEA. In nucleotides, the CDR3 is TGCAGCGTTGAAGAACGGCACAGGGTAAACACCATATATTTT. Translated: CSVEERHRVNTIYF.

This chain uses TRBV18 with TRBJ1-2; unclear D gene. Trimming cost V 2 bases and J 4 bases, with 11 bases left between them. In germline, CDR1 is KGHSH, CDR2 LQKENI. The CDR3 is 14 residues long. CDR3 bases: TGTGCCAGCTCACCAATTTCCACAGTCTATGGCTACACCTTC. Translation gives CASSPISTVYGYTF.

The CDR3: CATSRASGGGETQYF. As DNA, the CDR3 is TGTGCCACCAGCAGAGCCTCTGGGGGAGGAGAGACCCAGTACTTC. The chain is built from TRBV15 and TRBJ2-5; possible D gene TRBD2, 6 bases. V was shortened by 1 base and J by 4 bases, with 13 bases between the two germline ends. Germline loops: CDR1 LNHNV, CDR2 YYDKDF (reference sequence). The CDR3 is made up of 15 amino acids.

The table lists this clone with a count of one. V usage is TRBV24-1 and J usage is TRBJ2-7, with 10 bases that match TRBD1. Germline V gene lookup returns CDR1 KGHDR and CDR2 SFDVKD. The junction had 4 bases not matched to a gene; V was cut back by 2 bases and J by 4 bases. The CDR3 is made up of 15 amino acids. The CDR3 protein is CATSDSRTGGYEQYF. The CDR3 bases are TGTGCCACCAGTGATTCCCGGACAGGGGGGTACGAGCAGTACTTC.

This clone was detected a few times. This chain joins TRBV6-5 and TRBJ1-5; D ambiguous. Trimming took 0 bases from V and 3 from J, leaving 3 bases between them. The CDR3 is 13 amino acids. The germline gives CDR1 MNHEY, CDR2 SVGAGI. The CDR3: CASSYSHNQPQHF. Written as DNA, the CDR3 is TGTGCCAGCAGTTACTCGCACAATCAGCCCCAGCATTTT.

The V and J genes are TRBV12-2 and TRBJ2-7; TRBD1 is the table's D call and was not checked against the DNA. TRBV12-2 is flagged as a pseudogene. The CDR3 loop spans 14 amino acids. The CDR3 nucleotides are TGTGCAAGTCGCGACCCAGGGGGGTCCTACGAGCAGTACTTC. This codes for CASRDPGGSYEQYF.

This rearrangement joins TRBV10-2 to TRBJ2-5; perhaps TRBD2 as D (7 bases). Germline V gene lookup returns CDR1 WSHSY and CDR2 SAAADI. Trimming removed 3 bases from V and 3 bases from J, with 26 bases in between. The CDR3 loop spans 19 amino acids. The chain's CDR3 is CASSEPGRFGGGREETQYF. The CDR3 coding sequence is TGCGCCAGCAGTGAACCAGGGAGGTTTGGGGGGGGCCGAGAAGAGACCCAGTACTTC.